Listed below are T cell receptor beta chains from one sample, sequenced in a study of OX40 agonist ivuxolimab in advanced cancers. Using immunoSEQ multiplex PCR, the repertoire was profiled, and TCRdb retains in-frame clones only, with some absent. The data show 36,000 or so clones, with 88% seen just once and 4% held by the top ten. The sequences come from CD4+ or CD8+ T cells sorted from blood, collected in a trial of the OX40 agonist ivuxolimab. These TCRs come from an adult with an advanced solid tumor such as melanoma, head and neck, liver or kidney cancer. The CDR3 runs from the conserved cysteine through the conserved F or W. The D gene is left open where the match is weak. A row's size may be missing; if present it is once, few, many or a size class.

size	D	J	V	DNA	CDR3
-	TRBD2	TRBJ2-1	TRBV2	TGTGCCAGCAGTAGCGGGAGGGCCGAAAATGAGCAGTTCTTC	CASSSGRAENEQFF
once	TRBD1	TRBJ2-5	TRBV5-1	TGCGCCAGCAGCTTGCGAGGGGGCATAGAGACCCAGTACTTC	CASSLRGGIETQYF
once	-	TRBJ1-3	TRBV5-5	TGTGCCAGCAGCTTGGAACAGGGCTACGGAAACACCATATATTTT	CASSLEQGYGNTIYF
-	TRBD1	TRBJ2-2	TRBV5-1	TGCGCCAGCAGCCTCCTTACAGGGGGCACCGGGGAGCTGTTTTTT	CASSLLTGGTGELFF
-	-	TRBJ2-5	TRBV5-1	TGCGCCAGCAGTCTCAGGGAGGAGACCCAGTACTTC	CASSLREETQYF
-	TRBD1	TRBJ2-1	TRBV28	TGTGCCAGCAGTCTTACTCTTACCGGGACAGGGGGCTTACGGGAGCAGTTCTTC	CASSLTLTGTGGLREQFF
-	-	TRBJ1-1	TRBV5-5	TGTGCCAGCAGCCCCATGTCTTCGAACACTGAAGCTTTCTTT	CASSPMSSNTEAFF
-	-	TRBJ2-4	TRBV25-1	TGTGCCAGCAGGCGTTCTGGCATTCAGTACTTC	CASRRSGIQYF
-	-	TRBJ1-6	TRBV5-6	TGTGCCAGCAGCTTGATTATGGGAGATTCACCCCTCCACTTT	CASSLIMGDSPLHF
-	-	TRBJ1-4	TRBV2	TGTGCCAGCACTCCAGAAGCCAGGGTCACTAATGAAAAACTGTTTTTT	CASTPEARVTNEKLFF
once	-	TRBJ2-3	TRBV9	TGTGCCAGCAGCGTAGGTTCTAGCACAGATACGCAGTATTTT	CASSVGSSTDTQYF
-	TRBD1	TRBJ2-1	TRBV7-9	TGTGCCAGCAGCCCGTGGACAGGGCCAAATGAGCAGTTCTTC	CASSPWTGPNEQFF
-	TRBD2	TRBJ2-1	TRBV11-3	TGTGCCAGCAGCTTCAGCGGGACTCACAATGAGCAGTTCTTC	CASSFSGTHNEQFF
-	TRBD1	TRBJ2-3	TRBV7-3	TGTGCCAGCAGCCCCCGTGGCGGGACAGGGAGTCATACGCAGTATTTT	CASSPRGGTGSHTQYF
-	TRBD2	TRBJ2-1	TRBV5-1	TGCGCCAGCAGCTTGGGGGCAAGCGGGGGAGGGTCTAGAGATGAGCAGTTCTTC	CASSLGASGGGSRDEQFF
-	TRBD1	TRBJ1-3	TRBV19	TGTGCCAGTAGAGGACAGGGCTCCTACTCTGGAAACACCATATATTTT	CASRGQGSYSGNTIYF
-	TRBD2	TRBJ2-1	TRBV7-6	TGTGCCAGCAGCTTGGGGGCCCTTGCGGGGGGAGAGCAGTTCTTC	CASSLGALAGGEQFF
-	-	TRBJ2-7	TRBV7-3	TGTGCCAGCAGTTCGCGGACCTCCCCCTACGAGCAGTACTTC	CASSSRTSPYEQYF
-	TRBD1	TRBJ1-5	TRBV6-6	TGTGCCAGCAGTTACGCCGGGACAGACATACAGCCCCAGCATTTT	CASSYAGTDIQPQHF
few	-	TRBJ2-5	TRBV29-1	TGCAGCGTTGCTGGAGAGACCCAGTACTTC	CSVAGETQYF
-	TRBD2	TRBJ2-7	TRBV27	TGTGCCAGCAGCCCCGGGACTAGCCGGAACGAGCAGTACTTC	CASSPGTSRNEQYF
-	TRBD2	TRBJ2-2	TRBV7-9	TGTGCCAGCAGCTTTGGCCTACTAGCGAACGGGGAGCTGTTTTTT	CASSFGLLANGELFF
-	TRBD2	TRBJ2-5	TRBV7-2	TGTGCCAGCAGCTTAGGGGGTAGCGGGGGGTCTAGGACCCAGTACTTC	CASSLGGSGGSRTQYF
once	-	TRBJ1-1	TRBV6-5	TGTGCCAGCAGTTACACCATCACAGGGTTAGGCACTGAAGCTTTCTTT	CASSYTITGLGTEAFF
-	-	TRBJ1-2	TRBV6-5	TGTGCCAGCAGTTACTCGGGGAGGGTTGGAGGCTACACCTTC	CASSYSGRVGGYTF
-	-	TRBJ2-1	TRBV9	TGTGCCAGCAGCCCACGTCACTCTGGCGGTCTACACAATGAGCAGTTCTTC	CASSPRHSGGLHNEQFF
-	-	TRBJ2-5	TRBV27	TGTGCCAGCAGTTTATCGAAACTACCGACGGGTGGCGAGACCCAGTACTTC	CASSLSKLPTGGETQYF
once	-	TRBJ1-4	TRBV28	TGTGCCAGCAGGTCGGGGTTAGTGGGTGAAAAACTGTTTTTT	CASRSGLVGEKLFF
-	TRBD1	TRBJ1-1	TRBV6-5	TGTGCCAGCAGTCCCGACAGGGGGCGCGGCACTGAAGCTTTCTTT	CASSPDRGRGTEAFF
-	-	TRBJ1-1	TRBV6-4	TGTGCCAGCAGTTTGACAGCGAACACTGAAGCTTTCTTT	CASSLTANTEAFF
few	-	TRBJ2-5	TRBV5-1	TGCGCCAGCAGCTTGGAGGTAGGGCTAGCCCAAGAGACCCAGTACTTC	CASSLEVGLAQETQYF
-	TRBD2	TRBJ2-3	TRBV11-1	TGTGCCAGCAGCCCGTGGCGGGGGGGCGGTACAGATACGCAGTATTTT	CASSPWRGGGTDTQYF
-	-	TRBJ1-2	TRBV12-5	TGTGCTAGTGGTTTTGGCGGGTACAGCTACACCTTC	CASGFGGYSYTF
-	-	TRBJ2-5	TRBV18	TGTGCCAGCTCACGGGGGGCGCAAGAGACCCAGTACTTC	CASSRGAQETQYF
-	-	TRBJ2-4	TRBV9	TGTGCCAGCGAAAACATTCAGTACTTC	CASENIQYF
once	-	TRBJ2-6	TRBV19	TGTGCCAGTAGTATAGATCACCGAGGAACTGGGGCCAACGTCCTGACTTTC	CASSIDHRGTGANVLTF
many	-	TRBJ1-1	TRBV27	TGTGCCAGCAGTCCCTCTGGCGGGGGAATTAACACTGAAGCTTTCTTT	CASSPSGGGINTEAFF